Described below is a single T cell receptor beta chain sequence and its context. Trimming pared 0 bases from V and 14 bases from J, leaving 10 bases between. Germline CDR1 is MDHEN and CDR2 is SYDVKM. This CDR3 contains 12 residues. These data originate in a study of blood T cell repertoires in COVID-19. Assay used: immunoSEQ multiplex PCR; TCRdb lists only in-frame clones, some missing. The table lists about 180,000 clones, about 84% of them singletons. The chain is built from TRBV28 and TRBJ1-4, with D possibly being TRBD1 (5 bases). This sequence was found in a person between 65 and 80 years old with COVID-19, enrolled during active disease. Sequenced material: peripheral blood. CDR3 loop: CASSLWGQRLFF. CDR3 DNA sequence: TGTGCCAGCAGTTTATGGGGGCAAAGGCTGTTTTTT.